This T cell receptor (beta chain) appears in the sequencing data of a study of blood T cell repertoires in COVID-19. Study as a whole: Some COVID-19 samples were acute and others convalescent; all came from the United States, Italy and Spain. PBMCs, B-cell-depleted T cells, or T cells were the source of the cDNA or gDNA that made up the material.

The CDR3 runs 17 residues. The V and J ends lost 5 bases and 4 bases, in that order; junction bases with no gene match: 7. Germline V CDR1 and CDR2: SGHTA, FQGTGA. Per the original methods: Quantification of nucleated cells was approximated via reference gene primer amplification. Some clones are missing from TCRdb's copy, which holds only in-frame ones; the method was immunoSEQ multiplex PCR. The DNA gave D and trimming, while V, J and clone size come from that table. The sample records roughly 120,000 clones, roughly 84% being singletons. The V call is TRBV7-3, the J call TRBJ2-5; 16 positions agree with TRBD2. The receptor's source is a woman aged 70-85 years with acute or convalescent COVID-19. The sequenced sample consisted of peripheral blood. The CDR3 protein is CASSQGLAGGLGETQYF. CDR3 nucleotide sequence: TGTGCCAGCAGCCAGGGACTAGCGGGGGGGCTGGGAGAGACCCAGTACTTC.